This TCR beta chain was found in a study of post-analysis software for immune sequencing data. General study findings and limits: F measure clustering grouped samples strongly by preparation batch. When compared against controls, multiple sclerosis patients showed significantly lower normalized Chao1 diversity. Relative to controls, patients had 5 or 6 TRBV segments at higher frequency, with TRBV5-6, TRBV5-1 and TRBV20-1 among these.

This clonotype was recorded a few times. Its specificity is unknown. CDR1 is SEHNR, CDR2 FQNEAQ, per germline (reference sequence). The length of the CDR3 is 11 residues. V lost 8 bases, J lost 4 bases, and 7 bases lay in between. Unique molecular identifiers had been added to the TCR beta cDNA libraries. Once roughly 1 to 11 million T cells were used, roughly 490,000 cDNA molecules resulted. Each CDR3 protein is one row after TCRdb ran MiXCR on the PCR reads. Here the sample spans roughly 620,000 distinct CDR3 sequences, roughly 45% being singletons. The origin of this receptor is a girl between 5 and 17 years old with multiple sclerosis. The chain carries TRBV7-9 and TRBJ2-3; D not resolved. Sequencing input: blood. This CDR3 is CASALADTQYF. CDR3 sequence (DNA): TGTGCCAGCGCATTGGCAGATACGCAGTATTTT.